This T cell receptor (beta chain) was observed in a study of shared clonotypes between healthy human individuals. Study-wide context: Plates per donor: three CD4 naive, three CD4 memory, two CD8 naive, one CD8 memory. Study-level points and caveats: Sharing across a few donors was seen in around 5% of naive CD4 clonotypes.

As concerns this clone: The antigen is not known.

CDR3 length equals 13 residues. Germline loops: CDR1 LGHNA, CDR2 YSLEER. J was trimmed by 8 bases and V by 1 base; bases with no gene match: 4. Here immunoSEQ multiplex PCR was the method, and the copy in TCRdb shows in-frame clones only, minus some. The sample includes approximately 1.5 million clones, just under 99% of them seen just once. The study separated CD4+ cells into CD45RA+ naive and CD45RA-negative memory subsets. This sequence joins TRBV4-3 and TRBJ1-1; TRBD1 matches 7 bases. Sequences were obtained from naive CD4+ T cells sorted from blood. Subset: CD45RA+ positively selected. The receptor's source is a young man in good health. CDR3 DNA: TGCGCCAGCAGCCAAGTTGCGACAGGGGAAGCTTTCTTT. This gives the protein CASSQVATGEAFF.